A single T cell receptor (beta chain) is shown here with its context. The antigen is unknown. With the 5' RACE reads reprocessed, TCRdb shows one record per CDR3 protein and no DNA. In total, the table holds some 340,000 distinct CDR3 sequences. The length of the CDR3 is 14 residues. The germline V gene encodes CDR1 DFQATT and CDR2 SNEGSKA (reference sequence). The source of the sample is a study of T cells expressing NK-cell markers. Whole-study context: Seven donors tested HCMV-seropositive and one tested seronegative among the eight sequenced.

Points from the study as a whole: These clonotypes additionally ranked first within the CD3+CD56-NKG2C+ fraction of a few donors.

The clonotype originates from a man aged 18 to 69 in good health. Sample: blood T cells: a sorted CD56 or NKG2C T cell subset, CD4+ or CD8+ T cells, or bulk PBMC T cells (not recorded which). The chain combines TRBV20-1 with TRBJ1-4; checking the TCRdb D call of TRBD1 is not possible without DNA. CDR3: CSARDVHAPEKLFF.